This TCR beta chain is drawn from a study of blood T cell repertoires in COVID-19. For the study at large: T cells, B-cell-depleted T cells, or PBMCs supplied cDNA or gDNA.

This table comes from immunoSEQ multiplex PCR, and its TCRdb copy is limited to in-frame clones, with some not included. Of 35,000 to 50,000 clones listed, 82% are singletons. This CDR3 region has 15 residues. V lost 4 bases and J 3 bases, leaving 16 bases between the germline ends. The germline V gene encodes CDR1 PRHDT and CDR2 FYEKMQ (reference sequence). This clone was observed a single time. Sequenced material: peripheral blood. This chain joins TRBV13 and TRBJ2-7; possible D gene TRBD1, 6 bases. This clonotype was obtained from a woman in her 70s with acute or convalescent COVID-19. CDR3 sequence (DNA): TGTGCCAGCAGCTCTTTCCGGGACAAGCACTACGAGCAGTACTTC. It translates to CASSSFRDKHYEQYF. Combining the CDR3 with reference TRBV13 and TRBJ2-7 gives the whole variable domain AAGVIQSPRHLIKEKRETATLKCYPIPRHDTVYWYQQGPGQDPQFLISFYEKMQSDKGSIPDRFSAQQFSDYHSELNMSSLELGDSALYFCASSSFRDKHYEQYFGPGTRLTVT.